A selection of T cell receptor beta chains follows, all from one sample in a study of early T cells in non-severe SARS-CoV-2 infection. One entry per CDR3 protein results from TCRdb running MiXCR on the 5' RACE reads. The sample records more than 20,000 distinct CDR3 sequences, 4.5% being singletons. Sequences were obtained from whole blood. The receptors derive from an adult who was a healthcare worker with PCR-confirmed SARS-CoV-2 infection or an uninfected control (not recorded which). Each CDR3 is given with its conserved first and last residue. Fields, in order: J gene, clone size, V gene, D gene, CDR3 protein, CDR3 DNA. A D gene is named only where the DNA matches it firmly. For some rows the clone size is stated as once, few or many, or as a class when expanded; others skip it.

TRBJ2-1 | NA | TRBV7-9 | NA | CASSLELRGDEQFF | TGTGCCAGCAGCTTAGAGCTAAGGGGAGATGAGCAGTTCTTC
TRBJ2-6 | NA | TRBV28 | NA | CASSFFSSGANVLTF | TGTGCCAGCAGTTTTTTCAGTTCTGGGGCCAACGTCCTGACTTTC
TRBJ1-2 | many | TRBV12-3/TRBV12-4 | TRBD1 | CASSPQPTGASGYTF | TGTGCCAGCAGCCCACAACCGACAGGGGCGAGCGGCTACACCTTC
TRBJ2-5 | many | TRBV27 | NA | CASRPRPGGTQYF | TGTGCCAGCCGGCCGAGGCCCGGCGGGACCCAGTACTTC
TRBJ2-1 | NA | TRBV7-9 | TRBD2 | CASSLNSGRANEQLF | TGTGCCAGCAGTCTGAATAGCGGGAGGGCGAATGAGCAGCTCTTC
TRBJ1-4 | few | TRBV7-9 | NA | CASSLAGAATNEKLFF | TGTGCCAGCAGCTTAGCGGGGGCGGCAACTAATGAAAAACTGTTTTTT
TRBJ1-5 | many | TRBV7-8 | NA | CASSLLTSYSNQPQHF | TGTGCCAGCAGCTTATTAACATCGTATAGCAATCAGCCCCAGCATTTT
TRBJ2-3 | many | TRBV7-2 | NA | CASSSLGDTQYF | TGTGCCAGCAGCTCGTTAGGAGATACGCAGTATTTT
TRBJ2-2 | many | TRBV6-2/TRBV6-3 | TRBD1 | CASRKTGSTGELFF | TGTGCCAGCAGGAAGACAGGGTCAACCGGGGAGCTGTTTTTT
TRBJ2-1 | many | TRBV4-2 | TRBD2 | CASSQAPPTSGTYNEQFF | TGTGCCAGCAGCCAAGCCCCCCCAACTAGCGGGACCTACAATGAGCAGTTCTTC
TRBJ2-5 | many | TRBV13 | NA | CASSLGLIYAQETQYF | TGTGCCAGCAGCTTAGGCCTTATCTATGCCCAGGAGACCCAGTACTTC
TRBJ2-3 | NA | TRBV20-1 | NA | CSARVPPRGDTQYF | TGCAGTGCTAGAGTACCCCCCCGTGGAGATACGCAGTATTTT
TRBJ2-1 | many | TRBV7-8 | NA | CASSLSRNSLNEQFF | TGTGCCAGCAGCTTAAGCCGCAACAGCCTCAATGAGCAGTTCTTC
TRBJ1-4 | few | TRBV29-1 | NA | CSVSWDYEKLFF | TGCAGCGTTTCGTGGGATTATGAAAAACTGTTTTTT
TRBJ2-2 | few | TRBV19 | NA | CATHSGETGELFF | TGTGCCACCCACTCGGGAGAGACCGGGGAGCTGTTTTTT
TRBJ2-4 | many | TRBV28 | NA | CASSTLAWAGLDKNIQYF | TGTGCCAGCAGTACACTAGCCTGGGCTGGGCTGGACAAAAACATTCAGTACTTC
TRBJ2-2 | many | TRBV6-1 | NA | CASEGQTNTGELFF | TGTGCCAGCGAAGGACAGACGAACACCGGGGAGCTGTTTTTT
TRBJ2-5 | many | TRBV28 | NA | CASMRGGQETQYF | TGTGCCAGTATGAGGGGAGGCCAAGAGACCCAGTACTTC
TRBJ2-5 | many | TRBV18 | NA | CASSPQETQYF | TGTGCCAGCTCACCACAAGAGACCCAGTACTTC
TRBJ2-2 | NA | TRBV7-9 | NA | CASRVRDTSGTGELFF | TGTGCCAGCAGAGTTCGGGACACTTCTGGAACCGGGGAGCTGTTTTTT
TRBJ2-7 | many | TRBV20-1 | TRBD1 | CSARAVRDRGWGLSYEQYF | TGCAGTGCTAGAGCCGTCCGGGACAGGGGCTGGGGGCTCTCCTACGAGCAGTACTTC
TRBJ2-7 | many | TRBV15 | NA | CATSRDSTRPHEQYF | TGTGCCACCAGCAGAGATTCAACTAGGCCTCACGAGCAGTACTTC
TRBJ2-1 | NA | TRBV28 | NA | CASSLSPTGYNEQFF | TGTGCCAGCAGTTTATCACCTACAGGGTACAATGAGCAGTTCTTC
TRBJ2-5 | NA | TRBV9 | NA | CASSVEGGLETQYF | TGTGCCAGCAGCGTAGAGGGCGGCCTAGAGACCCAGTACTTC
TRBJ2-4 | many | TRBV7-9 | NA | CASSFGRVRSIQYF | TGTGCCAGCAGCTTCGGTAGGGTCAGAAGCATTCAGTACTTC
TRBJ2-2 | many | TRBV7-8 | NA | CASSLSGNTGELFF | TGTGCCAGCAGCCTAAGTGGGAACACCGGGGAGCTGTTTTTT
TRBJ1-1 | few | TRBV7-3 | TRBD1 | CASSFGGGETEAFF | TGTGCCAGCAGCTTTGGAGGGGGCGAGACTGAAGCTTTCTTT
TRBJ2-7 | many | TRBV28 | TRBD1 | CASSLGGTGVPYEQYF | TGTGCCAGCAGTTTGGGGGGGACAGGGGTCCCCTACGAGCAGTACTTC
TRBJ1-6 | many | TRBV30 | TRBD1 | CAWSVTGTGGNSPLHF | TGTGCCTGGAGCGTTACCGGGACAGGGGGCAACTCACCCCTCCACTTT
TRBJ1-5 | many | TRBV18 | NA | CASSPNGDSRQPQHF | TGTGCCAGCTCACCAAACGGCGACAGTCGGCAGCCCCAGCATTTT
TRBJ2-2 | many | TRBV12-3/TRBV12-4 | TRBD2 | CASSFVGGETGELFF | TGTGCCAGCAGTTTCGTCGGGGGGGAAACCGGGGAGCTGTTTTTT
TRBJ2-5 | few | TRBV7-3 | NA | CASSSGETQYF | TGTGCCAGCAGCAGTGGAGAGACCCAGTACTTC
TRBJ2-7 | many | TRBV7-2 | NA | CASSPRGIKPYEQYF | TGTGCCAGCAGCCCCAGAGGAATAAAGCCCTACGAGCAGTACTTC
TRBJ2-7 | NA | TRBV27 | TRBD1 | CASSQWTGVEQYF | TGTGCCAGCAGTCAATGGACAGGGGTCGAGCAGTACTTC